What follows describes a single TCR beta chain. This clonotype was seen ten or more times. Its antigen is still unknown. Per-nucleotide qualities are absent, and no much larger clonotype sits a single base away. This specimen comes from a study of CD8+CD57+ T cells in acquired aplastic anemia listed by TCRdb under 2018. In the study overall: DNA extracted from sorted CD4+ and CD8+ cells had a mean of approximately 3.5 ug, with a range of roughly 0.17 to 30 ug. An average of approximately 10 million reads for CD4+ cells and approximately 11 million reads for CD8+ cells was obtained from healthy donor samples. Broader findings and caveats from the paper: Twenty-nine CD8+ CDR3 sequences were found in both patients and controls but appeared to be highly expressed in patients and within the immunodominant clones of the patients. Between patients and healthy controls, no significant difference in CD8+ Simpson's diversity was found (P=0.060).

Cut back by 2 bases and 5 bases, the V and J ends lie 10 bases apart. In the germline V gene (reference sequence), CDR1 corresponds to MNHEY and CDR2 to SMNVEV. Measured from the cysteine to the phenylalanine, the CDR3 is 14 residues long. Here the CDR3 DNA is all that survives: 42 bases in frame from base 1. TCR beta VDJ combination and CDR3 sequence profiling used genomic DNA as the template. An Illumina HiSeq 2000 was the platform used for TCR repertoire sequencing. The paper's data handling went like this. TRBV/TRBJ rearrangement plots, CDR3 size and DJ length profiles, and Simpson's diversity index were used to assess repertoires. The most abundant DNA sequence in the deep sequencing data was defined as the immunodominant clone. CDR3 amino acid sequences were screened for sharing across subjects and were compared with published repertoires and the VDJdb database. The public sequencing data were trimmed at Q25 with fastp and processed into clonotypes with MiXCR by TCRdb, which kept only in-frame beta chains. Here each entry gathers all rows of one CDR3 protein and keeps the most common genes and DNA. The V and J calls, along with clone size, are taken from TCRdb and not from the paper's own processing. The sample table shows about 400,000 distinct CDR3 sequences, and 65% to 80% are seen once. Together, the top ten hold 3.5% to 4.5% of the sample.

TCR repertoires of sorted CD4+ and CD8+ blood T cells from severe aplastic anemia patients and healthy subjects were deep-sequenced in the study. Ficoll-Paque density gradient centrifugation was used to isolate peripheral blood mononuclear cells. Before DNA extraction, CD4+ and CD8+ T cells were sorted by FACS or by magnetic beads. The sample comprised sorted CD4+, CD8+, or CD8+CD57+ T cells (not recorded which) from PBMCs. The clonotype was recovered from a human donor in good health, serving as a control. The chain is encoded by TRBV27 joined to TRBJ2-1; no D segment can be confidently identified. CDR3 reads: CASSLTRNNNEQFF. The DNA reads TGTGCCAGCAGTTTAACCAGAAACAACAATGAGCAGTTCTTC.